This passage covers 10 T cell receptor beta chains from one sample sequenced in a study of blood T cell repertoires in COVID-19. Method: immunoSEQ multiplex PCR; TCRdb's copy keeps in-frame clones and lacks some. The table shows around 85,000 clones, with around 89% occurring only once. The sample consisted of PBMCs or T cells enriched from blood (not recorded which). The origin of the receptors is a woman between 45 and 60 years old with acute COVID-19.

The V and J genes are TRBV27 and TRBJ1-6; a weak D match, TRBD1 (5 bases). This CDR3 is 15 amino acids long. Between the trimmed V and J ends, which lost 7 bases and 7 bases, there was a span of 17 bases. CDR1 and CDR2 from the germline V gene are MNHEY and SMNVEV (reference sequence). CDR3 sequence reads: CASTSGGARNSPLHF. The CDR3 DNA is TGTGCCAGCACCTCGGGCGGGGCCAGAAATTCACCCCTCCACTTT.

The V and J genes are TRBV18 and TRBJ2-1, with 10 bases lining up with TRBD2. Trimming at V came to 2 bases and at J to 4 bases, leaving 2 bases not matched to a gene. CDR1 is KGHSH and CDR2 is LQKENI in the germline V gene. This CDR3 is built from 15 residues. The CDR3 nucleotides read TGTGCCAGCTCACCAGGACTAGCGGAATACAATGAGCAGTTCTTC. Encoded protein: CASSPGLAEYNEQFF. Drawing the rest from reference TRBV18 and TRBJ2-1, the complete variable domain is NAGVMQNPRHLVRRRGQEARLRCSPMKGHSHVYWYRQLPEEGLKFMVYLQKENIIDESGMPKERFSAEFPKEGPSILRIQQVVRGDSAAYFCASSPGLAEYNEQFFGPGTRLTVL.

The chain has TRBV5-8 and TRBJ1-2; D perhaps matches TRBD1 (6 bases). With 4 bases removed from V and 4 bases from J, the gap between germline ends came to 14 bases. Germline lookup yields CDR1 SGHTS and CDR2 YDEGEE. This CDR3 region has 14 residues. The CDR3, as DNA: TGTGCCAGCAGCCAACCAGGGGAGGGCTATGGCTACACCTTC. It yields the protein CASSQPGEGYGYTF.

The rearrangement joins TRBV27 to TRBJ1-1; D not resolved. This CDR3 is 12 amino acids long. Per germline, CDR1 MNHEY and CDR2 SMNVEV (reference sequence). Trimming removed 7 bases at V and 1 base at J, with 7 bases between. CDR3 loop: CASTNGNTEAFF. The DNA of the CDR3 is TGTGCCAGCACTAACGGGAACACTGAAGCTTTCTTT.

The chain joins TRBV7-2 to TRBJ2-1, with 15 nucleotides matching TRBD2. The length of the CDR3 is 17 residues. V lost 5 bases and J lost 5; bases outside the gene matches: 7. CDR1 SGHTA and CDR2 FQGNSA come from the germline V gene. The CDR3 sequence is CASSRTSGRALNNEQFF. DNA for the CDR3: TGTGCCAGCAGCCGGACTAGCGGGAGGGCCTTGAACAATGAGCAGTTCTTC.

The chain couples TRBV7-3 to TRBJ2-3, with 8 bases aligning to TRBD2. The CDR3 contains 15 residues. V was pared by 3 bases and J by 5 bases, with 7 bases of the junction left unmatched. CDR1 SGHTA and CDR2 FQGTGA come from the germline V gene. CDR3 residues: CASSFRAGDLDTQYF. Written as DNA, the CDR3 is TGTGCCAGCAGCTTTAGAGCGGGAGACCTAGATACGCAGTATTTT. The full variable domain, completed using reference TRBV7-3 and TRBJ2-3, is GAGVSQTPSNKVTEKGKYVELRCDPISGHTALYWYRQSLGQGPEFLIYFQGTGAADDSGLPNDRFFAVRPEGSVSTLKIQRTERGDSAVYLCASSFRAGDLDTQYFGPGTRLTVL.

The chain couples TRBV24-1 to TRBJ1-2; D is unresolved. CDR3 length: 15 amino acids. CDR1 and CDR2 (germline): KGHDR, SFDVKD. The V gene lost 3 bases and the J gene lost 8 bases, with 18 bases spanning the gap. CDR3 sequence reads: CATSDGPEMRGGYTF. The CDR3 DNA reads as TGTGCCACCAGTGATGGACCTGAAATGCGGGGAGGCTACACCTTC.

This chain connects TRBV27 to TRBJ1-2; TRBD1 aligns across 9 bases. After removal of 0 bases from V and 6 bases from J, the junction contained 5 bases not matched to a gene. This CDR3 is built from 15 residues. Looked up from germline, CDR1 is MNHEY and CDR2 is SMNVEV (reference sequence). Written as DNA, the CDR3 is TGTGCCAGCAGTTTATCCCCGGGACAGGGTCATGGCTACACCTTC. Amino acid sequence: CASSLSPGQGHGYTF.

The CDR3, as DNA: TGTGCCAGCAGTTTTGCCAGCACTGAAGCTTTCTTT. Encoded protein: CASSFASTEAFF. The chain has TRBV12-3 or TRBV12-4 and TRBJ1-1; D remains ambiguous. The CDR3 totals 12 residues. The germline V and J ends were trimmed by 3 bases and 4 bases, with 6 bases remaining between them.

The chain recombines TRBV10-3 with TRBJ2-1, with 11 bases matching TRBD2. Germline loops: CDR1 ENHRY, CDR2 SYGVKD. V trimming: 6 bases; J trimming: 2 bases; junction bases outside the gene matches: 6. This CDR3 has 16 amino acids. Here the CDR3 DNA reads TGTGCCATCAGCGACGATAGCGGGAGGGCCTACAATGAGCAGTTCTTC. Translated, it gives CAISDDSGRAYNEQFF.